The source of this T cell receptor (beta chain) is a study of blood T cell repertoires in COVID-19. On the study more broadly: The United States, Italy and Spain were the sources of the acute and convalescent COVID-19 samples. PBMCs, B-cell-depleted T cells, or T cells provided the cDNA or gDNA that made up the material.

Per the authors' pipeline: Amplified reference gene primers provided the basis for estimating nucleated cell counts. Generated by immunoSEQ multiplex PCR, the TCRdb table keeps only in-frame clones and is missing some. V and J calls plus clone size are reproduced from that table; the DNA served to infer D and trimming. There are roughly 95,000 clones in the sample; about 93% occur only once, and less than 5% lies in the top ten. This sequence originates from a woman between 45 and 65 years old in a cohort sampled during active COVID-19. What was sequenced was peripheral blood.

The CDR3 spells CASSTTGGSFVGYEQYF. CDR3 nucleotide sequence: TGTGCCAGTAGCACCACAGGGGGATCGTTCGTAGGCTACGAGCAGTACTTC. V usage is TRBV19 and J usage is TRBJ2-7; 8 nucleotides match TRBD1. The CDR3 sequence is 17 residues long. V lost 6 bases, J lost 3 bases, and 16 bases stayed unmatched. CDR1 and CDR2 from the germline V gene are LNHDA and SQIVND (reference sequence).